The 7 T cell receptor beta chains in this list originate from one sample, sequenced in a study of beta chain features in type 1 diabetes. The whole isolated RNA underwent reverse transcription, so sequencing captured expressed TCRB transcripts. Libraries were prepared by immunoSEQ multiplex PCR; TCRdb keeps only in-frame clonotypes and omits some of them. The sample has 430,000 or so clones; roughly an eighth are singletons. The sample consisted of naive CD4+ T cells from blood. The receptors were gathered from a woman between 18 and 29 years old in good health.

This chain links TRBV6-1 with TRBJ2-7; 7 nucleotides agree with TRBD1. CDR1 is MNHNS, CDR2 SASEGT, per germline. CDR3 length: 15 amino acids. The V gene end was trimmed by 4 bases and the J gene end by 0 bases; junction bases not matched to a gene: 6. The CDR3 reads CASSALTGSSYEQYV. CDR3 bases: TGTGCCAGCAGTGCTCTGACAGGGAGCTCCTACGAGCAGTACGTC.

The rearrangement links TRBV9 to TRBJ2-6, with D hard to call. V was shortened by 3 bases and J by 4 bases, with 14 bases between the two germline ends. The germline V gene encodes CDR1 SGDLS and CDR2 YYNGEE. This CDR3 contains 16 residues. The CDR3 loop reads CASSGGTPRGANVLTF. The CDR3, as DNA: TGTGCCAGCAGCGGTGGCACTCCCCGAGGGGCCAACGTCCTGACTTTC.

J is TRBJ1-2 and V is TRBV4-2, with D unclear. CDR3 size: 14 residues. From germline, CDR1 is LGHNA and CDR2 YNFKEQ. Trimming cost V 0 bases and J 1 base, with 6 bases left between them. The CDR3 protein is CASSQEPLNYGYTF. The CDR3 bases are TGTGCCAGCAGCCAAGAGCCGCTTAACTATGGCTACACCTTC.

The V call is TRBV4-2, the J call TRBJ1-2; D call uncertain. CDR3 size: 15 residues. V was clipped by 0 bases and J by 3 bases, with 11 bases between them. Looked up from germline, CDR1 is LGHNA and CDR2 is YNFKEQ. The CDR3, as DNA: TGTGCCAGCAGCCAAGACATCGCAGGCGACTATGGCTACACCTTC. It is translated as CASSQDIAGDYGYTF.

The chain is built from TRBV6-6 and TRBJ1-1; possible D gene TRBD1, 5 bases. Germline values: CDR1 MNHNY, CDR2 SVGAGI (reference sequence). The CDR3 runs to 14 residues. V gave up 0 bases and J gave up 4 bases, with 9 bases separating them. The CDR3 nucleotides are TGTGCCAGCAGTTACTCAGTGGGGCCCACTGAAGCTTTCTTT. It encodes CASSYSVGPTEAFF.

The rearrangement uses TRBV30 and TRBJ2-2, with 12 bases lining up with TRBD2. This CDR3 has 16 amino acids. Per the germline V gene, CDR1 is GTSNPN and CDR2 is SVGIG (reference sequence). Germline trimming cut 4 bases from V and 8 bases from J; bases unmatched to any gene: 11. The CDR3 nucleotides are TGTGCCTGGACGACTAGCGGGAGTATTAGAACGGGGGAGCTGTTTTTT. This encodes CAWTTSGSIRTGELFF.

This clone was observed a few times. The genes are TRBV6-5 and TRBJ2-5; no clear D. V lost 8 bases, J lost 10 bases, and 11 bases lay in between. This CDR3 region has 10 residues. CDR1 MNHEY and CDR2 SVGAGI come from the germline V gene. The CDR3 is CASGRTGQYF. CDR3 sequence (DNA): TGTGCCAGCGGGCGCACGGGCCAGTACTTC.